The 20 T cell receptor beta chains listed next were all sequenced from one sample in a study of T cells in localized non-small cell lung cancer. Clones were sequenced by immunoSEQ multiplex PCR, and TCRdb holds only the in-frame ones, with some missing. The table records tens of thousands of clones, around 80% of them present only once. Here the sequenced sample was peripheral blood, taken before any cancer treatment. The receptors were sampled from a female donor older than 55 with stage I lung adenocarcinoma.

The chain combines TRBV7-9 with TRBJ2-2; D is uncertain. CDR1 SEHNR and CDR2 FQNEAQ come from the germline V gene (reference sequence). This CDR3 is 14 amino acids long. Trimming stripped 0 bases from V and 2 bases from J, with 4 bases between. CDR3 bases: TGTGCCAGCAGCTTAGCGGACAACACCGGGGAGCTGTTTTTT. Protein sequence: CASSLADNTGELFF.

The chain is built from TRBV6-1 and TRBJ1-2, with D perhaps TRBD1 (5 bases). Trimming left V 0 bases short and J 4 bases short, with 18 bases between. There are 17 residues in the CDR3. Germline V gives CDR1 MNHNS, CDR2 SASEGT. CDR3 sequence reads: CASSEALQPYTGYGYTF. The CDR3 coding sequence is TGTGCCAGCAGTGAAGCGCTACAGCCCTATACAGGCTATGGCTACACCTTC.

V gene TRBV9 combines with J gene TRBJ2-1; 10 nucleotides match TRBD2. Losses at the gene ends were 3 bases for V and 7 bases for J; bases not matched to a gene: 13. Looked up from germline, CDR1 is SGDLS and CDR2 is YYNGEE. The CDR3 is 17 amino acids. The DNA of the CDR3 is TGTGCCAGCAGCGAAAAAGCCGCTAGCGGGGGTTCAAATGAGCAGTTCTTC. Its protein is CASSEKAASGGSNEQFF.

This chain connects TRBV27 to TRBJ2-7; the match to TRBD2 covers 15 bases. The V gene end was trimmed by 5 bases and the J gene end by 4 bases; junction bases not matched to a gene: 6. In germline, CDR1 is MNHEY, CDR2 SMNVEV (reference sequence). This CDR3 contains 16 residues. The CDR3 DNA is TGTGCCAGCAGTCCGGGACTAGCGGGAGGAATGTACGAGCAGTACTTC. It encodes CASSPGLAGGMYEQYF.

The chain carries TRBV5-6 and TRBJ1-3; D remains unclear. Trimming pared 4 bases from V and 7 bases from J, leaving 15 bases between. CDR1 is SGHDT and CDR2 is YYEEEE in the germline V gene. This CDR3 region has 14 residues. This chain's CDR3 is CASSPGPMSNTIYF. The CDR3 DNA reads as TGTGCCAGCAGCCCCGGCCCCATGTCTAACACCATATATTTT.

The V and J genes are TRBV11-2 and TRBJ2-2, with D possibly TRBD1 on 6 matching bases. CDR1 is SGHAT, CDR2 FQNNGV, per germline. The CDR3 runs 19 residues. V lost 5 bases and J 1 base, leaving 23 bases between the germline ends. The CDR3 is CASSPFWLSPGQNTGELFF. CDR3 nucleotide sequence: TGTGCCAGCAGCCCTTTTTGGCTCTCGCCGGGACAGAACACCGGGGAGCTGTTTTTT.

The chain has TRBV19 and TRBJ1-2; D remains unclear. This CDR3 comprises 11 residues. The germline CDR1 and CDR2 sequences are LNHDA and SQIVND (reference sequence). Trimming stripped 10 bases from V and 8 bases from J, with 14 bases between. CDR3 loop: CAISTSWGYTF. CDR3 nucleotide sequence: TGTGCCATCTCGACAAGCTGGGGCTACACCTTC. The full variable domain, with the rest looked up from reference TRBV19 and TRBJ1-2, is DGGITQSPKYLFRKEGQNVTLSCEQNLNHDAMYWYRQDPGQGLRLIYYSQIVNDFQKGDIAEGYSVSREKKESFPLTVTSAQKNPTAFYLCAISTSWGYTFGSGTRLTVV.

The table lists this clone with a few counts. This chain joins TRBV9 and TRBJ2-3, with 12 bases lining up with TRBD2. CDR1 SGDLS and CDR2 YYNGEE come from the germline V gene. After removal of 4 bases from V and 2 bases from J, the junction contained 5 bases not matched to a gene. The CDR3 runs to 16 residues. The CDR3 bases are TGTGCCAGCAGCCCCCGGACTAGCGGGATCACAGATACGCAGTATTTT. It encodes CASSPRTSGITDTQYF.

This chain uses TRBV30 with TRBJ1-1; no firm D call. CDR3 length: 12 residues. Germline assignment: CDR1 GTSNPN and CDR2 SVGIG (reference sequence). V lost 1 base, J lost 0 bases, and 3 bases lay in between. DNA of the CDR3: TGTGCCTGGAGTGCAGTGAACACTGAAGCTTTCTTT. Protein sequence: CAWSAVNTEAFF.

V is TRBV9 and J is TRBJ1-4, with unresolved D. The germline V and J ends were trimmed by 0 bases and 8 bases, with 14 bases remaining between them. The germline CDR1 and CDR2 sequences are SGDLS and YYNGEE. The CDR3 runs to 15 residues. The CDR3 region has the DNA TGTGCCAGCAGCGTAGGAAGTGGGGAGCGAGAAAAACTGTTTTTT. It specifies CASSVGSGEREKLFF.

The V call is TRBV5-5, the J call TRBJ2-6; unclear D gene. Germline assignment: CDR1 SGHKS and CDR2 YYEKEE (reference sequence). Trimming removed 0 bases from V and 0 bases from J, with 7 bases in between. The CDR3 totals 16 residues. The CDR3 bases are TGTGCCAGCAGCTTGGTCGTAACCTCTGGGGCCAACGTCCTGACTTTC. It codes for CASSLVVTSGANVLTF.

The chain has TRBV4-1 and TRBJ2-3; no clear D gene. V was trimmed by 6 bases and J by 2 bases, leaving 9 bases between them. CDR3 length: 13 residues. Germline CDR1 reads MGHRA; CDR2 reads YSYEKL. CDR3 sequence: CASSSTLTDTQYF. CDR3 coding DNA: TGCGCCAGCAGTTCTACGCTCACAGATACGCAGTATTTT.

This rearrangement joins TRBV29-1 to TRBJ2-5, with TRBD2 as a possible D gene (6 bases). This CDR3 contains 13 residues. The V end lost 0 bases, the J end lost 5 bases, and 10 bases lay between the germline ends. CDR1 is SQVTM, CDR2 ANQGSEA, per germline. CDR3 in amino acids: CSVEDPGRETQYF. As DNA, the CDR3 is TGCAGCGTTGAAGATCCAGGGAGGGAGACCCAGTACTTC. Variable domain in full (rest from reference TRBV29-1 and TRBJ2-5): SAVISQKPSRDICQRGTSLTIQCQVDSQVTMMFWYRQQPGQSLTLIATANQGSEATYESGFVIDKFPISRPNLTFSTLTVSNMSPEDSSIYLCSVEDPGRETQYFGPGTRLLVL.

The chain combines TRBV10-3 with TRBJ1-1; D gene ambiguous. Germline values: CDR1 ENHRY, CDR2 SYGVKD. Trimming cost V 3 bases and J 1 base, with 12 bases left between them. The CDR3 runs 15 residues. DNA for the CDR3: TGTGCCATCAGTGAATTCCGACAAAAGAACACTGAAGCTTTCTTT. Protein sequence: CAISEFRQKNTEAFF.

This rearrangement joins TRBV10-3 to TRBJ2-7; the match to TRBD1 covers 7 bases. CDR1 and CDR2 from the germline V gene are ENHRY and SYGVKD. Trimming took 6 bases from V and 5 from J; bases not matched to a gene: 7. The CDR3 extends over 13 amino acids. CDR3 nucleotides: TGTGCCATCAGGACCAGACAGGGCCACGAGCAGTACTTC. Residues: CAIRTRQGHEQYF.

This chain uses TRBV5-4 with TRBJ2-3; D unresolved. Germline CDR1 reads SGHNT; CDR2 reads YYREEE (reference sequence). The CDR3 length is 13 residues. Trimming stripped 0 bases from V and 8 bases from J, with 10 bases between. The CDR3 is CASSLELVSTQYF. The CDR3 coding sequence is TGTGCCAGCAGCTTGGAGCTAGTGTCTACGCAGTATTTT.

V and J are TRBV28 and TRBJ2-7, with 9 bases fitting TRBD2. Germline-derived CDR1 and CDR2 are MDHEN and SYDVKM. Germline trimming cut 2 bases from V and 9 bases from J; bases unmatched to any gene: 5. The CDR3 spans 13 residues. CDR3 nucleotides: TGTGCCAGCAGTTTACGGGGTAGCGGGAGGCAGTACTTC. Protein: CASSLRGSGRQYF.

Comments on this clone: Other DNA sequences in this specimen translate into the identical CDR3. The chain uses TRBV20-1 and TRBJ2-3; D is unresolved. The CDR3 contains 11 residues. Germline loops: CDR1 DFQATT, CDR2 SNEGSKA (reference sequence). The V end lost 4 bases, the J end lost 5 bases, and 7 bases lay between the germline ends. The DNA for the CDR3 is TGCAGTGCTACCCTGGAAGATACGCAGTATTTT. Encoded protein: CSATLEDTQYF.

V usage is TRBV29-1 and J usage is TRBJ1-5, with D tentatively TRBD1 (5 bases). Trimming shortened V by 4 bases and J by 2 bases, and 9 bases separated the two germline ends. The CDR3 has 13 amino acids. CDR1 and CDR2 from the germline V gene are SQVTM and ANQGSEA. CDR3 amino acids: CSVGDGGNQPQHF. In DNA, the CDR3 is TGCAGCGTTGGGGACGGCGGCAATCAGCCCCAGCATTTT.

This sequence joins TRBV4-3 and TRBJ1-2; 12 positions match TRBD1. Trimming at V came to 4 bases and at J to 2 bases, leaving 8 bases not matched to a gene. Looked up from germline, CDR1 is LGHNA and CDR2 is YSLEER. This CDR3 is built from 17 residues. In nucleotides, the CDR3 is TGCGCCAGCAGCCGTGGGACAGGGGGCAGCAGGAACTATGGCTACACCTTC. Its protein is CASSRGTGGSRNYGYTF.